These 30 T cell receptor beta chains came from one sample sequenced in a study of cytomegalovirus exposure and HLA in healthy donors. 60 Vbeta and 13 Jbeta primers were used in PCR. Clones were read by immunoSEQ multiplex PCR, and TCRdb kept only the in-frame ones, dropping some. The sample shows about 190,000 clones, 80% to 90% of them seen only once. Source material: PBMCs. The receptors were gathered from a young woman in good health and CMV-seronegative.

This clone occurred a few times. CDR3 DNA sequence: TGTGCCAGCAGTGAAGGCCGGACAGCTACCCAGTACTTC. Encoded protein: CASSEGRTATQYF. The chain is built from TRBV6-1 and TRBJ2-5, with D tentatively TRBD1 (6 bases). The germline CDR1 and CDR2 sequences are MNHNS and SASEGT. V was trimmed by 1 base and J by 8 bases, leaving 11 bases between them. This CDR3 spans 13 amino acids.

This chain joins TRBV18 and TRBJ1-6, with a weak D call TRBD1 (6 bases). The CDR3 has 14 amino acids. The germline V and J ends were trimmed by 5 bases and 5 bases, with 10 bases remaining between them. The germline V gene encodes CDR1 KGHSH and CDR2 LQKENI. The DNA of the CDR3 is TGTGCCAGCTCAGAGACAGGAAATAATTCACCCCTCCACTTT. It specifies CASSETGNNSPLHF. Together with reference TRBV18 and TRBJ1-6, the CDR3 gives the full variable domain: NAGVMQNPRHLVRRRGQEARLRCSPMKGHSHVYWYRQLPEEGLKFMVYLQKENIIDESGMPKERFSAEFPKEGPSILRIQQVVRGDSAAYFCASSETGNNSPLHFGNGTRLTVT.

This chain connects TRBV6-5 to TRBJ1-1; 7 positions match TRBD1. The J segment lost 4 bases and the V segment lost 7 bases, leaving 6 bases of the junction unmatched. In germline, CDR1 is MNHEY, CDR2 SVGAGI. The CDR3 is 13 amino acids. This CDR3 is CASTLRGSTEAFF. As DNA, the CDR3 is TGTGCCAGCACCCTCAGGGGGAGCACTGAAGCTTTCTTT.

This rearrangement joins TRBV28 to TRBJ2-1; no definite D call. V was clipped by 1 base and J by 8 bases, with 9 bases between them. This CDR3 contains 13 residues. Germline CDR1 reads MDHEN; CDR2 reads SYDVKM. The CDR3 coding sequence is TGTGCCAGCAGTTTATCGACACCACATGAGCAGTTCTTC. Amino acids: CASSLSTPHEQFF.

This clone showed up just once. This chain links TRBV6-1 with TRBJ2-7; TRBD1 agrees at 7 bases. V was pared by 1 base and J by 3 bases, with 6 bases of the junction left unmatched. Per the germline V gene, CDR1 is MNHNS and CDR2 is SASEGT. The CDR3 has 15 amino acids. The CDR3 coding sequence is TGTGCCAGCAGTGAAGGGTGGGGACAGAACTACGAGCAGTACTTC. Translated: CASSEGWGQNYEQYF.

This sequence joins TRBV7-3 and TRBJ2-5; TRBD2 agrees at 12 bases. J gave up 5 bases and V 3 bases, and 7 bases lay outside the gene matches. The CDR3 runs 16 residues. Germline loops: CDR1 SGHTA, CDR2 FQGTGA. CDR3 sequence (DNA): TGTGCCAGCAGCTTGAGACTAGCGGGAGTCCCCGAGACCCAGTACTTC. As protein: CASSLRLAGVPETQYF.

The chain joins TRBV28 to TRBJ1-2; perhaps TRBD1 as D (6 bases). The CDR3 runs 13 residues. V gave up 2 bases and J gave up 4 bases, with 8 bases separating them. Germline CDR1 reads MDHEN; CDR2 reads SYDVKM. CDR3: CASSLRTVYGYTF. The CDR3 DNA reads TGTGCCAGCAGTTTAAGGACAGTCTATGGCTACACCTTC.

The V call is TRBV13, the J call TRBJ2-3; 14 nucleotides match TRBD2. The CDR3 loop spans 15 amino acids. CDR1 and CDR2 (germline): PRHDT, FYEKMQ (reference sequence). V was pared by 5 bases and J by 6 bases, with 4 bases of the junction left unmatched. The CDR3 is CASSPRLAGGDTQYF. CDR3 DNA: TGTGCCAGCAGCCCGCGACTAGCGGGAGGGGATACGCAGTATTTT.

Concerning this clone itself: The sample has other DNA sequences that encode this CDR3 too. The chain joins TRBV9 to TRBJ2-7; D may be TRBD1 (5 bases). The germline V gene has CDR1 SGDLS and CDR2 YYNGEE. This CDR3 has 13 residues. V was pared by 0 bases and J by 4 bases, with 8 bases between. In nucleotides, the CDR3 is TGTGCCAGCAGCGTAGGGGGCGATTACGAGCAGTACTTC. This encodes CASSVGGDYEQYF. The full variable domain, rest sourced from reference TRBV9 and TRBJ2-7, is DSGVTQTPKHLITATGQRVTLRCSPRSGDLSVYWYQQSLDQGLQFLIQYYNGEERAKGNILERFSAQQFPDLHSELNLSSLELGDSALYFCASSVGGDYEQYFGPGTRLTVT.

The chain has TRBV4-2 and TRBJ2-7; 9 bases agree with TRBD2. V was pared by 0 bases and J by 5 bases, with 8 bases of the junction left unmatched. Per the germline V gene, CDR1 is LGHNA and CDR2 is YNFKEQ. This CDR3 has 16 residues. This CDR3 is CASSQEQSSGAHEQYF. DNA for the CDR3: TGTGCCAGCAGCCAAGAGCAATCTAGCGGGGCCCACGAGCAGTACTTC.

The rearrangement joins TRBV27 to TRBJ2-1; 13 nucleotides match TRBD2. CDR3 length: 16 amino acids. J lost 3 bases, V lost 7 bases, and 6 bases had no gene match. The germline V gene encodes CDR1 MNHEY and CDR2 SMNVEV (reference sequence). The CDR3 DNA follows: TGTGCCAGCAATCCTGGGACTAGCGGGGTCTACAATGAGCAGTTCTTC. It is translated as CASNPGTSGVYNEQFF.

In DNA form, the CDR3 reads TGCGCCAGCAGCTTGGACAGAACCAACACCGGGGAGCTGTTTTTT. This encodes CASSLDRTNTGELFF. The chain employs TRBV5-1 and TRBJ2-2, with unresolved D. The germline CDR1 and CDR2 sequences are SGHRS and YFSETQ. This CDR3 spans 15 amino acids. V lost 0 bases and J lost 2, with 8 bases in between.

CDR3 region: CASGHYEQFF. CDR3 coding DNA: TGTGCCAGCGGACACTATGAGCAGTTCTTC. This rearrangement joins TRBV28 to TRBJ2-1, with TRBD1 as a possible D gene (5 bases). Germline CDR1 MDHEN, CDR2 SYDVKM. The CDR3 is 10 residues long. V shed 8 bases and J shed 8 bases, with 7 bases lying between them.

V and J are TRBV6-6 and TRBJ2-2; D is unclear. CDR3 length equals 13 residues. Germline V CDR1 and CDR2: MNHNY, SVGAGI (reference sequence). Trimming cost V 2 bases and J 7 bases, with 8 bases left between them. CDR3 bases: TGTGCCAGCAGTTACCCCCCCCGCGGGGAGCTGTTTTTT. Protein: CASSYPPRGELFF.

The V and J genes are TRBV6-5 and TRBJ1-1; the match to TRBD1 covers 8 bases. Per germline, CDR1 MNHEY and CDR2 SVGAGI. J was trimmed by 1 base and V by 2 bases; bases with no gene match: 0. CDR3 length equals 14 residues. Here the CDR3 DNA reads TGTGCCAGCAGTTACGGGACAGGGAACACTGAAGCTTTCTTT. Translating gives CASSYGTGNTEAFF.

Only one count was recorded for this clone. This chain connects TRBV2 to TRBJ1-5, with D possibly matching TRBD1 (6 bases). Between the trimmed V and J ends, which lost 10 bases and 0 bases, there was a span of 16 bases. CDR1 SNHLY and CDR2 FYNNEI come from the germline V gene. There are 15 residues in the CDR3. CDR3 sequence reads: CATRAGDNSNQPQHF. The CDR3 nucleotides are TGTGCCACCCGGGCGGGGGACAATAGCAATCAGCCCCAGCATTTT.

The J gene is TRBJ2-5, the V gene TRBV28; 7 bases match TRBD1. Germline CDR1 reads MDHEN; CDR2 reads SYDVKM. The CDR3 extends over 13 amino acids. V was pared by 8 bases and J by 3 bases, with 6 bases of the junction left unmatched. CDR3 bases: TGTGCCAGCGGCAGGGGGTTGGAAGAGACCCAGTACTTC. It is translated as CASGRGLEETQYF. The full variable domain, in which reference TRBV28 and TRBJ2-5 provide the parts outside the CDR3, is DVKVTQSSRYLVKRTGEKVFLECVQDMDHENMFWYRQDPGLGLRLIYFSYDVKMKEKGDIPEGYSVSREKKERFSLILESASTNQTSMYLCASGRGLEETQYFGPGTRLLVL.

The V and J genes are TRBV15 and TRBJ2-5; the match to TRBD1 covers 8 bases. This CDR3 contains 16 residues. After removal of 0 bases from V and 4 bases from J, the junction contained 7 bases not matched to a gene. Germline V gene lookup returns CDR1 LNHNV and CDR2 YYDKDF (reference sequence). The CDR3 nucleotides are TGTGCCACCAGCAGAGAGGGGTACAGGGGGTCAGAGACCCAGTACTTC. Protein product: CATSREGYRGSETQYF.

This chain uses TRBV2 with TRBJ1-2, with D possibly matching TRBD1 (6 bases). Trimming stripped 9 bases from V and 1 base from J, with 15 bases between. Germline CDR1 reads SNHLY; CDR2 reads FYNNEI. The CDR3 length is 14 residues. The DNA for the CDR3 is TGTGCCAGAGGGGGACCCACCGGTAACTATGGCTACACCTTC. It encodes CARGGPTGNYGYTF.

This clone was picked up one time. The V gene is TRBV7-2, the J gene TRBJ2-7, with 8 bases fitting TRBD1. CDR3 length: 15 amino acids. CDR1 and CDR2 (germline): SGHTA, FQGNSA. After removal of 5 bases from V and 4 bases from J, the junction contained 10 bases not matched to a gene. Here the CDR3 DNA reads TGTGCCAGCAGCCAGTCAGGGGGCGCCTCTTACGAGCAGTACTTC. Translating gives CASSQSGGASYEQYF. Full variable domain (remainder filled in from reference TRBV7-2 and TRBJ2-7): GAGVSQSPSNKVTEKGKDVELRCDPISGHTALYWYRQSLGQGLEFLIYFQGNSAPDKSGLPSDRFSAERTGGSVSTLTIQRTQQEDSAVYLCASSQSGGASYEQYFGPGTRLTVT.

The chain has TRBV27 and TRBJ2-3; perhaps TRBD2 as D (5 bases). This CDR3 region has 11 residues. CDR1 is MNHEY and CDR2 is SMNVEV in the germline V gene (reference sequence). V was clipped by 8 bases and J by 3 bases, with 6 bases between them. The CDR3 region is CASRGTDTQYF. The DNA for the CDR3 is TGTGCCAGCCGAGGGACAGATACGCAGTATTTT.

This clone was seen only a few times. The CDR3 DNA is TGTGCCAGCAGCCCCCTACCCGCAGCGGGGGTTACTGAGCAGTTCTTC. Translation: CASSPLPAAGVTEQFF. This chain joins TRBV7-3 and TRBJ2-1, with TRBD2 matching over 8 bases. V lost 5 bases and J lost 9; bases outside the gene matches: 15. CDR1 is SGHTA, CDR2 FQGTGA, per germline. The CDR3 length is 16 residues.

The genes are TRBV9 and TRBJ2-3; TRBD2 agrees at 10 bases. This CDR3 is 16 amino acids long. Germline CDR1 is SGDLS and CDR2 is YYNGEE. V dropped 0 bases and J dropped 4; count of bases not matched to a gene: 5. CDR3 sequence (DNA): TGTGCCAGCAGCGTAGTTCCTAGCGGGGGAGCAGATACGCAGTATTTT. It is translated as CASSVVPSGGADTQYF.

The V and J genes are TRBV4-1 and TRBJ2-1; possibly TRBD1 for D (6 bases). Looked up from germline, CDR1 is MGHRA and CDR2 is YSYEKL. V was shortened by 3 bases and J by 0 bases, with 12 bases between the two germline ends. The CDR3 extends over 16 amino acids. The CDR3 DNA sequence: TGCGCCAGCAGCCATATAGCGACAGGCTCCTACAATGAGCAGTTCTTC. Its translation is CASSHIATGSYNEQFF.

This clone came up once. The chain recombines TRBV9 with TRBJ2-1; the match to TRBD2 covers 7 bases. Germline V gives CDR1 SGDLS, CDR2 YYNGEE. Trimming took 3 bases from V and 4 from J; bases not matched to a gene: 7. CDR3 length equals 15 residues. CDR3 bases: TGTGCCAGCAGCGGTTCGAGACTAGCATACAATGAGCAGTTCTTC. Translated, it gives CASSGSRLAYNEQFF.

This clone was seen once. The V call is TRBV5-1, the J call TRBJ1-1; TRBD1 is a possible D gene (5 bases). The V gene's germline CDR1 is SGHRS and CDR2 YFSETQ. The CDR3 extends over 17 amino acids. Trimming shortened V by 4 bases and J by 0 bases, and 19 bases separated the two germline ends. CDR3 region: CASSNNLGRGMNTEAFF. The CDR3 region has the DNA TGCGCCAGCAGCAATAATCTGGGTAGGGGAATGAACACTGAAGCTTTCTTT.

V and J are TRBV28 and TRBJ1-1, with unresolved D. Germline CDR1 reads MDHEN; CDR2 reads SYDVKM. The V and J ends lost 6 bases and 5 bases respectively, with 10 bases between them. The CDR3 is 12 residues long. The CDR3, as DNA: TGTGCCAGCAGCCCCCCCGGGACTGAAGCTTTCTTT. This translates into CASSPPGTEAFF. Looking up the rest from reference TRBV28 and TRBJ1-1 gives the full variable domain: DVKVTQSSRYLVKRTGEKVFLECVQDMDHENMFWYRQDPGLGLRLIYFSYDVKMKEKGDIPEGYSVSREKKERFSLILESASTNQTSMYLCASSPPGTEAFFGQGTRLTVV.

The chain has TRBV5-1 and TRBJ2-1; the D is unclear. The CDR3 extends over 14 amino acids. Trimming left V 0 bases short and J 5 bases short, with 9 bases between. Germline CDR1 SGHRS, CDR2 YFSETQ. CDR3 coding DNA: TGCGCCAGCAGCTTGGGGCTGGTAAACAATGAGCAGTTCTTC. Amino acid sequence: CASSLGLVNNEQFF.

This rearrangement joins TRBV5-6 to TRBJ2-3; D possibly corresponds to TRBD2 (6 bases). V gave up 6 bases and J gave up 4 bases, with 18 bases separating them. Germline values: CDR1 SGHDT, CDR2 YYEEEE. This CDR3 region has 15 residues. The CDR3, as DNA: TGTGCCAGCACCTGGGGGGTCCGAGGCCCAGATACGCAGTATTTT. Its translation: CASTWGVRGPDTQYF.

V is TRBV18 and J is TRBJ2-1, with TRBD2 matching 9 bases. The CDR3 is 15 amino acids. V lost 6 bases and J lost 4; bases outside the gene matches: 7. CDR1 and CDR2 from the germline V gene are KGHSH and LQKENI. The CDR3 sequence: CASSELAGRYNEQFF. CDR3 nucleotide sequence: TGTGCCAGCTCGGAACTAGCGGGCCGATACAATGAGCAGTTCTTC.